This record looks at one TCR beta chain sequence and its context. This clone was recorded only once. It lacks a known antigen. No base-level quality is on record; no much larger clone is a single base apart. V gives up 4 bases and J gives up 5 bases, and the segment between their germline ends measures 18 bases. The CDR3 sequence holds 15 residues, the cysteine and phenylalanine included. Solely the CDR3 DNA is kept, with 45 bases framed from the first base. CDR1 and CDR2 are read off the germline V gene (reference sequence) as SGHNT and YYREEE. This entry comes from a study of T cell changes during pregnancy in multiple sclerosis (dated by TCRdb to the late 2010s). Describing the broader study: Changes in the T cell repertoire over the course of pregnancy were examined in this study in women with multiple sclerosis.

The library was obtained by the immunoSEQ multiplex PCR assay. TCRdb's version of the immuneACCESS table is confined to in-frame rearrangements and falls short of the full clone set. An unresolved V gene accounts for under half of the shortfall where checked; the remainder is of unknown origin. In all, the sample holds 35,000 to 50,000 clones, and roughly 92% of those were seen once. The leading ten clones occupy roughly 0.69% of the sample. The sample was CD4+ T cells from peripheral blood mononuclear cells, taken in the first trimester of pregnancy. The rearrangement joined TRBV5-4 to TRBJ2-5, with TRBD2 perhaps the D gene, on 6 matching bases. This TCR was sampled from a female donor with multiple sclerosis, enrolled in a pregnancy study. The DNA sequence is TGTGCCAGCAGCCCCGGACCCCCTGGGAGGGAGACCCAGTACTTC. This gives the protein CASSPGPPGRETQYF.